One sample yielded the 5 T cell receptor beta chains listed below, sequenced in a study of blood T cell repertoires in COVID-19. The protocol was immunoSEQ multiplex PCR, while the TCRdb copy is restricted to in-frame clones and leaves out a portion. The table shows about 210,000 clones, with 81% occurring only once. The sequenced material came from PBMCs or T cells enriched from blood (not recorded which). The source of these receptors is a woman in her fifties or sixties with acute COVID-19.

The gene calls are TRBV10-3 and TRBJ1-3, with D perhaps TRBD1 (5 bases). The germline CDR1 and CDR2 sequences are ENHRY and SYGVKD. Deletions cut 4 bases from V and 1 base from J, with 8 bases between. The CDR3 sequence is 14 residues long. The CDR3 region is CAISGRGSGNTIYF. As DNA, the CDR3 is TGTGCCATCAGTGGAAGGGGATCTGGAAACACCATATATTTT.

This chain joins TRBV2 and TRBJ1-1; D not resolved. CDR1 is SNHLY, CDR2 FYNNEI, per germline. Trimming stripped 4 bases from V and 7 bases from J, with 7 bases between. This CDR3 comprises 11 residues. The CDR3 sequence is CASSGYSEAFF. The CDR3 bases are TGTGCCAGCAGTGGCTACAGTGAAGCTTTCTTT.

This clone has just a few counts. The CDR3 spells CSVRGGGELFF. The CDR3 DNA is TGCAGCGTCAGGGGTGGCGGGGAGCTGTTTTTT. This chain links TRBV29-1 with TRBJ2-2; perhaps TRBD1 as D (6 bases). Trimming stripped 6 bases from V and 7 bases from J, with 9 bases between. Germline V lookup: CDR1 SQVTM, CDR2 ANQGSEA. This CDR3 is built from 11 residues.

The CDR3 nucleotides are TGTGCCAGTATCCGGACAGGGGCGAACACTGAAGCTTTCTTT. This gives the protein CASIRTGANTEAFF. The V call is TRBV19, the J call TRBJ1-1, with TRBD1 matching 9 bases. There are 14 residues in the CDR3. CDR1 LNHDA and CDR2 SQIVND come from the germline V gene (reference sequence). V lost 7 bases and J lost 1; bases outside the gene matches: 4.

This clone was counted only a few times. For the CDR3, the DNA is TGTGCCAGCAGCCACAGGGGTAACACTGAAGCTTTCTTT. Its protein product is CASSHRGNTEAFF. The rearrangement links TRBV4-2 to TRBJ1-1; tentatively, D is TRBD1 (6 bases). The CDR3 spans 13 residues. Germline lookup yields CDR1 LGHNA and CDR2 YNFKEQ. Deletions cut 3 bases from V and 2 bases from J, with 7 bases between.